A single sample gave rise to the 32 T cell receptor beta chains below, sequenced in a study of blood T cell repertoires in COVID-19. The method was immunoSEQ multiplex PCR; TCRdb's version includes in-frame clones alone and lacks a portion of them. This sample carries about 310,000 clones, more than 75% of them seen once, and the ten largest clones take around 8%. Sequencing used peripheral blood. The receptors stem from a woman in her forties or fifties who had recovered from COVID-19.

This clone showed up just once. V gene TRBV6-5 combines with J gene TRBJ2-1; D is uncertain. The V end lost 6 bases, the J end lost 6 bases, and 12 bases lay between the germline ends. CDR1 is MNHEY, CDR2 SVGAGI, per germline. CDR3 length: 13 residues. CDR3 in DNA: TGTGCCAGCAGAGACGAGGTGAGCAATGAGCAGTTCTTC. This codes for CASRDEVSNEQFF.

The chain couples TRBV5-4 to TRBJ2-1; 9 bases match TRBD1. Trimming removed 4 bases from V and 6 bases from J; junction bases left unmatched: 14. CDR1 is SGHNT, CDR2 YYREEE, per germline (reference sequence). CDR3 size: 17 residues. The CDR3 loop reads CASSPPGQGFKGNEQFF. The DNA of the CDR3 is TGTGCCAGCAGCCCACCGGGACAGGGTTTTAAGGGCAATGAGCAGTTCTTC. Combining the CDR3 with reference TRBV5-4 and TRBJ2-1 gives the whole variable domain ETGVTQSPTHLIKTRGQQVTLRCSSQSGHNTVSWYQQALGQGPQFIFQYYREEENGRGNFPPRFSGLQFPNYSSELNVNALELDDSALYLCASSPPGQGFKGNEQFFGPGTRLTVL.

The chain carries TRBV19 and TRBJ2-1; 10 bases are shared with TRBD1. Germline lookup yields CDR1 LNHDA and CDR2 SQIVND (reference sequence). Unmatched junction bases numbered 8, after V lost 0 bases and J lost 6 bases. The CDR3 has 17 residues. The CDR3 DNA is TGTGCCAGTAGTATAGATCGAGCGACAGGGGGCCTCAATGAGCAGTTCTTC. Protein product: CASSIDRATGGLNEQFF.

This chain connects TRBV30 to TRBJ1-1; D is perhaps TRBD1 (5 bases). V shed 5 bases and J shed 10 bases, with 20 bases lying between them. CDR3 length: 13 residues. Germline lookup yields CDR1 GTSNPN and CDR2 SVGIG (reference sequence). The CDR3 sequence is CAWLGEGNLGAFF. The CDR3 coding sequence is TGTGCCTGGCTGGGGGAGGGTAACCTGGGAGCTTTCTTT. The full variable domain, in which reference TRBV30 and TRBJ1-1 provide the parts outside the CDR3, is SQTIHQWPATLVQPVGSPLSLECTVEGTSNPNLYWYRQAAGRGLQLLFYSVGIGQISSEVPQNLSASRPQDRQFILSSKKLLLSDSGFYLCAWLGEGNLGAFFGQGTRLTVV.

This clone was recorded only once. This rearrangement joins TRBV5-1 to TRBJ2-3, with D perhaps TRBD1 (6 bases). The germline gives CDR1 SGHRS, CDR2 YFSETQ. This CDR3 has 14 amino acids. V lost 0 bases and J lost 3, with 8 bases in between. Written as DNA, the CDR3 is TGCGCCAGCAGCTTGGGACAGGTTACAGATACGCAGTATTTT. It is translated as CASSLGQVTDTQYF.

The J gene is TRBJ2-7, the V gene TRBV4-3; D is perhaps TRBD1 (6 bases). Trimming pared 0 bases from V and 6 bases from J, leaving 15 bases between. Germline V gene data show CDR1 as LGHNA and CDR2 as YSLEER. The length of the CDR3 is 15 residues. The CDR3 nucleotides read TGCGCCAGCAGCCAAGAAAAGGCAGGGGAATCCGAGCAGTACTTC. The encoded protein is CASSQEKAGESEQYF.

This chain uses TRBV7-2 with TRBJ1-1; the D is unclear. V lost 1 base and J 5 bases, leaving 11 bases between the germline ends. Per germline, CDR1 SGHTA and CDR2 FQGNSA. This CDR3 has 14 residues. CDR3 residues: CASSLVLRGTEAFF. CDR3 in DNA: TGTGCCAGCAGCTTAGTACTGCGGGGTACTGAAGCTTTCTTT.

This chain links TRBV2 with TRBJ2-1; 12 bases are shared with TRBD2. Germline lookup yields CDR1 SNHLY and CDR2 FYNNEI. The junction had 6 bases not matched to a gene; V was cut back by 8 bases and J by 4 bases. CDR3 length equals 15 residues. DNA of the CDR3: TGTGCCAGCGAGACGACTAGCGGGAGTTACAATGAGCAGTTCTTC. Encoded protein: CASETTSGSYNEQFF. The full variable domain, its missing parts supplied by reference TRBV2 and TRBJ2-1, is EPEVTQTPSHQVTQMGQEVILRCVPISNHLYFYWYRQILGQKVEFLVSFYNNEISEKSEIFDDQFSVERPDGSNFTLKIRSTKLEDSAMYFCASETTSGSYNEQFFGPGTRLTVL.

V and J are TRBV27 and TRBJ1-6; D ambiguous. The germline CDR1 and CDR2 sequences are MNHEY and SMNVEV (reference sequence). The CDR3 runs to 15 residues. Trimming removed 0 bases at V and 7 bases at J, with 10 bases between. DNA for the CDR3: TGTGCCAGCAGTTTATCATCCGGGGTCAATTCACCCCTCCACTTT. Translated: CASSLSSGVNSPLHF.

This clone was found a few times. This chain connects TRBV5-1 to TRBJ1-3, with 7 bases identical to TRBD1. The CDR3 covers 16 residues. V lost 3 bases to trimming and J lost 0 bases; unmatched junction nucleotides: 6. CDR1 is SGHRS, CDR2 YFSETQ, per germline. The CDR3 DNA sequence: TGCGCCAGCAGCTATTGGGACAGCCGCTCTGGAAACACCATATATTTT. This translates into CASSYWDSRSGNTIYF.

This chain connects TRBV5-6 to TRBJ2-5, with 10 bases matching TRBD2. Trimming took 4 bases from V and 5 from J; bases not matched to a gene: 14. Per the germline V gene, CDR1 is SGHDT and CDR2 is YYEEEE. This CDR3 comprises 17 residues. The CDR3 sequence is CASSHMPLAGAKETQYF. In DNA, the CDR3 is TGTGCCAGCAGCCACATGCCCCTAGCGGGGGCAAAGGAGACCCAGTACTTC.

This chain links TRBV7-6 with TRBJ1-4; D unclear. The CDR3 consists of 15 residues. Trimming stripped 0 bases from V and 0 bases from J, with 5 bases between. The germline CDR1 and CDR2 sequences are SGHVS and FNYEAQ. CDR3 sequence (DNA): TGTGCCAGCAGCTTAGCTCCTGCAACTAATGAAAAACTGTTTTTT. This translates into CASSLAPATNEKLFF.

This clone has more than one count but fewer than ten. The rearrangement uses TRBV6-5 and TRBJ2-7; a weak D match, TRBD1 (6 bases). V was trimmed by 6 bases and J by 0 bases, leaving 15 bases between them. Germline CDR1 reads MNHEY; CDR2 reads SVGAGI. This CDR3 is built from 15 residues. CDR3 bases: TGTGCCAGCAGCCCCAGGGGCTTTAACTCCTACGAGCAGTACTTC. Translating gives CASSPRGFNSYEQYF.

The V gene is TRBV5-1, the J gene TRBJ1-5; TRBD1 matches at 7 bases. Germline loops: CDR1 SGHRS, CDR2 YFSETQ. The CDR3 is 14 residues long. Trimming removed 4 bases from V and 4 bases from J; junction bases left unmatched: 5. The CDR3 loop reads CASSAGQDNQPQHF. CDR3 coding DNA: TGCGCCAGCAGCGCTGGACAGGATAATCAGCCCCAGCATTTT.

This chain uses TRBV6-2 or TRBV6-3 with TRBJ2-7; D may be TRBD1 (6 bases). From germline, CDR1 is MNHEY and CDR2 SVGEGT. This CDR3 has 15 residues. V was shortened by 5 bases and J by 6 bases, with 20 bases between the two germline ends. CDR3 loop: CASSNLRGWPGEQYF. DNA for the CDR3: TGTGCCAGCAGTAACCTCAGGGGATGGCCGGGCGAGCAGTACTTC.

J is TRBJ1-2 and V is TRBV21-1; the DNA was not compared with TRBD1, the D call given in the table. TRBV21-1 is shown as a pseudogene. The CDR3 has 15 residues. The CDR3 spells CASSKTKAGFYGYTF. The CDR3 nucleotides read TGTGCCAGCAGCAAAACAAAGGCAGGGTTCTATGGCTACACCTTC.

The V call is TRBV19, the J call TRBJ1-5, with 7 bases lining up with TRBD1. The CDR3 is 14 residues long. CDR1 and CDR2 from the germline V gene are LNHDA and SQIVND (reference sequence). V was pared by 5 bases and J by 7 bases, with 8 bases of the junction left unmatched. For the CDR3, the DNA is TGTGCCAGTAGTTACAGGGGATGGGCCCAGCCCCAGCATTTT. This encodes CASSYRGWAQPQHF.

The CDR3 protein is CASSQPTSGRISYEQYF. The CDR3 nucleotides read TGCGCCAGCAGCCAACCTACTAGCGGGAGGATCTCCTACGAGCAGTACTTC. This chain links TRBV4-1 with TRBJ2-7; 12 bases fit TRBD2. Unmatched junction bases numbered 5, after V lost 2 bases and J lost 0 bases. Germline CDR1 MGHRA, CDR2 YSYEKL. CDR3 size: 17 residues.

The V gene is TRBV10-3, the J gene TRBJ1-2; 8 nucleotides match TRBD1. V lost 11 bases and J lost 1; bases outside the gene matches: 6. This CDR3 is built from 13 residues. Germline CDR1 ENHRY, CDR2 SYGVKD. This CDR3 reads CAGGQGLNYGYTF. CDR3 bases: TGTGCCGGCGGACAGGGACTTAACTATGGCTACACCTTC.

The chain has TRBV3-1 (or the pseudogene TRBV3-2) and TRBJ2-3; D possibly corresponds to TRBD2 (7 bases). Trimming took 3 bases from V and 1 from J, leaving 11 bases between them. CDR1 and CDR2 from the germline V gene are LGHDT and YNNKEL (reference sequence). The CDR3 is 15 residues long. The DNA of the CDR3 is TGTGCCAGCAGCCATGGGGGGGCCCGCACAGATACGCAGTATTTT. Amino acids: CASSHGGARTDTQYF.

This chain links TRBV5-1 with TRBJ1-5; 7 bases map to TRBD1. Germline V gene sequence: CDR1 SGHRS, CDR2 YFSETQ. V shed 6 bases and J 7 bases; nucleotides not matched to a gene: 10. The CDR3 loop spans 14 amino acids. CDR3 sequence (DNA): TGCGCCAGCACCGGACAGGTTTGGCAGCAGCCCCAGCATTTT. Translating gives CASTGQVWQQPQHF.

The chain employs TRBV6-5 and TRBJ1-5; D call uncertain. CDR1 and CDR2 (germline): MNHEY, SVGAGI. CDR3 length equals 12 residues. Trimming took 4 bases from V and 7 from J, leaving 8 bases between them. This CDR3 reads CASSFGKQPQHF. The CDR3 region has the DNA TGTGCCAGCAGTTTCGGGAAACAGCCCCAGCATTTT.

This clone was observed a single time. The chain carries TRBV9 and TRBJ2-1; TRBD2 agrees at 10 bases. Germline assignment: CDR1 SGDLS and CDR2 YYNGEE. The CDR3 extends over 15 amino acids. The junction had 6 bases not matched to a gene; V was cut back by 1 base and J by 8 bases. CDR3 region: CASSVLSGRAYEQFF. The CDR3 DNA sequence: TGTGCCAGCAGCGTACTGAGCGGGAGGGCCTATGAGCAGTTCTTC.

This chain links TRBV7-2 with TRBJ2-7; D is perhaps TRBD1 (6 bases). The ends were cut back, 9 bases at V and 6 bases at J, with 21 bases in the middle. CDR3 length: 14 amino acids. The V gene's germline CDR1 is SGHTA and CDR2 FQGNSA. The CDR3 region is CASNRPGLGAEQYF. The CDR3 DNA follows: TGTGCCAGTAATCGCCCGGGCCTGGGGGCCGAGCAGTACTTC.

J is TRBJ1-2 and V is TRBV4-3; D is unresolved. The V and J ends lost 4 bases and 8 bases respectively, with 17 bases between them. The germline V gene has CDR1 LGHNA and CDR2 YSLEER. The CDR3 is made up of 14 amino acids. The CDR3 DNA reads TGCGCCAGCAGCCCCCAGTCGGTCGGGAGCGGCTACACCTTC. Its protein product is CASSPQSVGSGYTF.

In the case of this clone: The junction differs from germline at one of its ends, possibly a read error. The rearrangement joins TRBV7-7 to TRBJ2-1; D uncertain. CDR1 SSHAT and CDR2 FNYEAQ come from the germline V gene (reference sequence). CDR3 length equals 15 residues. Here the CDR3 reads CASSLGSLYANEQFF. The CDR3 nucleotides read TGTGCTAGCAGCTTAGGGTCCCTCTACGCAAATGAGCAGTTCTTC.

This clone was found once. The V call is TRBV4-1, the J call TRBJ2-1, with a tentative D call TRBD2 (6 bases). The germline CDR1 and CDR2 sequences are MGHRA and YSYEKL. The length of the CDR3 is 15 residues. V was clipped by 0 bases and J by 7 bases, with 13 bases between them. The CDR3 sequence: CASSQELATGNEQFF. The CDR3 region has the DNA TGCGCCAGCAGCCAAGAGCTAGCGACGGGGAATGAGCAGTTCTTC.

The DNA for the CDR3 is TGTGCCAGCAGCCGACAGGGCTATGGCTACACCTTC. Translating gives CASSRQGYGYTF. The genes are TRBV6-6 and TRBJ1-2, with 7 nucleotides matching TRBD1. Unmatched junction bases numbered 2, after V lost 6 bases and J lost 4 bases. The CDR3 is made up of 12 amino acids. The germline V gene encodes CDR1 MNHNY and CDR2 SVGAGI (reference sequence).

The chain has TRBV6-4 and TRBJ2-1; 9 bases are a match to TRBD2. Unmatched junction bases numbered 6, after V lost 3 bases and J lost 12 bases. The CDR3 is 13 amino acids. Germline V gene lookup returns CDR1 MRHNA and CDR2 SNTAGT. As DNA, the CDR3 is TGTGCCAGCAGTGATTGGCGGGAGGGCCGGCAGTTCTTC. Protein product: CASSDWREGRQFF.

V is TRBV6-5 and J is TRBJ2-1; tentative D call: TRBD1 (6 bases). The CDR3 consists of 14 residues. Germline V CDR1 and CDR2: MNHEY, SVGAGI. Trimming removed 7 bases at V and 9 bases at J, with 19 bases between. The CDR3 is CASIGQLGVGEQFF. CDR3 bases: TGTGCCAGCATAGGACAGCTGGGTGTCGGTGAGCAGTTCTTC.

This clone was seen just once. The CDR3 DNA follows: TGCAGCGTTGGGGGGCCCTATGGCTACACCTTC. It translates to CSVGGPYGYTF. This rearrangement joins TRBV29-1 to TRBJ1-2; D may be TRBD1 (6 bases). This CDR3 comprises 11 residues. The germline CDR1 and CDR2 sequences are SQVTM and ANQGSEA. The germline V and J ends were trimmed by 4 bases and 4 bases, with 7 bases remaining between them.

V usage is TRBV6-5 and J usage is TRBJ2-3, with a weak D call TRBD2 (5 bases). V shed 6 bases and J shed 3 bases, with 13 bases lying between them. The germline V gene has CDR1 MNHEY and CDR2 SVGAGI. The CDR3 is made up of 14 amino acids. The CDR3 protein is CASSPRGRTDTQYF. The CDR3 nucleotides are TGTGCCAGCAGCCCCCGGGGTAGAACAGATACGCAGTATTTT.